What follows is one TCR beta chain and its context. The assay was immunoSEQ multiplex PCR, and TCRdb's table has in-frame clones only and misses some. The sample contains about 140,000 clones, around 88% of which appear only once. The entry originates in a study of T cell responses to AZD1222 COVID-19 vaccine. Trimming pared 7 bases from V and 7 bases from J, leaving 22 bases between. The CDR3 is 16 amino acids. Germline assignment: CDR1 SGHTA and CDR2 FQGNSA. Sequenced material: peripheral blood, taken on day 0 of AZD1222 vaccination. The source is an adult in good health. This sequence joins TRBV7-2 and TRBJ2-2; D possibly corresponds to TRBD2 (6 bases). CDR3 DNA sequence: TGTGCCAGCACCGGACGCGTGGAGGGCGGTGGCGGGGAGCTGTTTTTT. Translated: CASTGRVEGGGGELFF.